This record covers a single T cell receptor beta chain. This sample stems from a study of shared clonotypes between healthy human individuals. Profiling relied on immunoSEQ multiplex PCR, and the TCRdb table lists in-frame clones only, not all of them. In the table there are around 550,000 clones, 90% to 96% of which are singletons. The junction had 7 bases not matched to a gene; V was cut back by 5 bases and J by 4 bases. Germline CDR1 is MDHEN and CDR2 is SYDVKM. The CDR3 consists of 14 residues. V is TRBV28 and J is TRBJ1-1; TRBD1 agrees at 7 bases. The sample was naive CD4+ T cells sorted from blood. Subset described: CD45RA+ positively selected. The source of this sequence is a woman younger than 45 in good health. The CDR3 protein is CASSTGQTSTEAFF. CDR3 bases: TGTGCCAGCAGTACGGGACAGACGAGCACTGAAGCTTTCTTT.